This section outlines one TCR beta chain sequence together with its context. Its antigen is still unknown. Genomic DNA in a quantity of 1.5 to 2 micrograms was derived from cryopreserved PBMCs for TCR beta libraries. Per germline, CDR1 SGHNT and CDR2 YYREEE (reference sequence). The CDR3 consists of 17 residues. The V end lost 2 bases, the J end lost 0 bases, and 18 bases lay between the germline ends. This sample was taken from a study of cytotoxic CD8 clonotypes in ibrutinib-treated CLL. Study findings and constraints: Under treatment, the uncommon public clonotypes either contracted or remained stable.

Profiled with immunoSEQ multiplex PCR; TCRdb holds only in-frame clones, not every one. The top ten clones hold about 1.9% of a sample with 150,000 to 200,000 clones, 70% to 85% of them seen once. The V and J genes are TRBV5-4 and TRBJ2-7, with D tentatively TRBD2 (6 bases). Sample: PBMCs, taken after 12 months of ibrutinib treatment. The TCR comes from a human donor with chronic lymphocytic leukemia. The CDR3 protein is CASSFAQGLFSSYEQYF. CDR3 sequence (DNA): TGTGCCAGCAGCTTTGCCCAGGGACTCTTCAGCTCCTACGAGCAGTACTTC. Looking up the rest from reference TRBV5-4 and TRBJ2-7 gives the full variable domain: ETGVTQSPTHLIKTRGQQVTLRCSSQSGHNTVSWYQQALGQGPQFIFQYYREEENGRGNFPPRFSGLQFPNYSSELNVNALELDDSALYLCASSFAQGLFSSYEQYFGPGTRLTVT.